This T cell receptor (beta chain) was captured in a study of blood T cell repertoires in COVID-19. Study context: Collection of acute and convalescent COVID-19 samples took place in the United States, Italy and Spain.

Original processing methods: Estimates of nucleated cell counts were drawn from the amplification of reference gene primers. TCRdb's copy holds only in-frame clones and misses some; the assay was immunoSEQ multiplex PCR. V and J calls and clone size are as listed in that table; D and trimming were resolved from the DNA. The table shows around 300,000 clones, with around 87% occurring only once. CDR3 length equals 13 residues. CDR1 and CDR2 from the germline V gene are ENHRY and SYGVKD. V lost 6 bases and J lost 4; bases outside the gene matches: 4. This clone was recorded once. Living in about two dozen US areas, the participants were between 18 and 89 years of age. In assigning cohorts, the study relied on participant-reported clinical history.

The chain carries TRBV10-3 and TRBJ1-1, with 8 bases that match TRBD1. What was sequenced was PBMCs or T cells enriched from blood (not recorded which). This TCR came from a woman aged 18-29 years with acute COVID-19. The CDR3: CAISGDRGTEAFF. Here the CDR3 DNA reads TGTGCCATCAGCGGAGACAGGGGCACTGAAGCTTTCTTT.